The clone carrying this T cell receptor (beta chain) showed up many times. Its antigen remains unknown. Amplified TCR beta CDR3 regions were obtained using RNA transcripts as template. First-round RT-PCR relied on HTBI primers, and a second-round multiplex PCR came next. TCRdb re-called the multiplex PCR reads through MiXCR, storing one row per CDR3 protein. The sample lists about 500,000 distinct CDR3 sequences; about 15% were seen once. CAS ≥3, NOSPECS ≥4, moderate-to-severe activity and duration under 3 months marked donors with ophthalmopathy. The data are from a study of Graves' ophthalmopathy and Graves' hyperthyroidism. About the research overall: Peripheral blood collection took place at initial diagnosis, before any treatment.

Notes on the study in general: Blood shared most expanded thyroid clonotypes above 0.001 frequency.

The receptor comes from a woman in her thirties with Graves' ophthalmopathy. Sample: blood.

CDR3 in DNA: TGTGCCAGCAGCTCATGGACTAGCGGGCCCACCTACGAGCAGTACTTC. Its protein is CASSSWTSGPTYEQYF. The J gene is TRBJ2-7, the V gene TRBV11-1, with 11 bases identical to TRBD2. Germline-derived CDR1 and CDR2 are SGHAT and FQDESV (reference sequence). The CDR3 totals 16 residues. Trimming took 4 bases from V and 2 from J; bases not matched to a gene: 7. Based on the CDR3 plus reference TRBV11-1 and TRBJ2-7, the full variable domain is EAEVAQSPRYKITEKSQAVAFWCDPISGHATLYWYRQILGQGPELLVQFQDESVVDDSQLPKDRFSAERLKGVDSTLKIQPAELGDSAMYLCASSSWTSGPTYEQYFGPGTRLTVT.